The rows below give T cell receptor beta chains drawn from one sample of a study of blood T cells in healthy people across ages. TCRdb re-called the 5' RACE reads with MiXCR, one entry per CDR3 protein. There are roughly 1,300,000 distinct CDR3 sequences in the sample; approximately 60% occur only once, and approximately 7% lies in the top ten. The specimen sequenced was blood. These receptor sequences come from a man younger than 35 in good health. Both conserved end residues are part of each CDR3. The D gene is left open where the match is weak. Part of the rows lack a size; the others show once, few, many or a class for expanded clones.

>-|-|TRBV7-9|TRBJ1-5
CASPLSSVRQPQHF
TGTGCCAGCCCTCTAAGTTCGGTGCGTCAGCCCCAGCATTTT
>-|few|TRBV20-1|TRBJ2-3
CSAILEDTDTQYF
TGCAGTGCTATCTTGGAGGACACAGATACGCAGTATTTT
>-|-|TRBV10-3|TRBJ2-7
CAISESWLRYEQYF
TGTGCCATCAGTGAGTCGTGGTTACGATACGAGCAGTACTTC
>-|-|TRBV7-2|TRBJ2-7
CASSDSLDEQYF
TGTGCCAGCAGCGATAGCTTAGACGAGCAGTACTTC
>-|-|TRBV7-8|TRBJ2-7
CASSLVDASLDNYEQYF
TGTGCCAGCAGCTTAGTAGACGCGAGTCTCGATAACTACGAGCAGTACTTC
>-|-|TRBV7-9|TRBJ2-3
CASSLGPSEQYF
TGTGCCAGCAGCTTAGGTCCAAGTGAGCAGTATTTT
>-|-|TRBV5-1|TRBJ2-5
CASRDGQIRQETQYF
TGCGCCAGCAGGGACGGACAGATACGCCAAGAGACCCAGTACTTC
>TRBD1|-|TRBV10-3|TRBJ1-1
CAISSNRDRSGAEAFF
TGTGCCATCAGTTCTAACCGGGACAGGAGCGGAGCTGAAGCTTTCTTT
>TRBD2|-|TRBV4-1|TRBJ2-1
CATEKGSGSVDEQFF
TGCGCCACCGAGAAGGGTAGCGGGAGTGTGGATGAGCAGTTCTTC
>-|-|TRBV2|TRBJ2-2
CASRRGVGDSSKNTGELFF
TGTGCCAGCAGAAGGGGGGTGGGGGACAGTAGTAAGAACACCGGGGAGCTGTTTTTT